Listed below are T cell receptor beta chains from one sample, sequenced in a study of T cells in Graves' hyperthyroidism and ophthalmopathy. TCRdb re-called the multiplex PCR reads with MiXCR, one entry per CDR3 protein. The sample lists roughly 500,000 distinct CDR3 sequences; 22% were seen once. The sequencing sample was made of blood. All receptors derive from a woman aged 70-85 years with Graves' ophthalmopathy. The CDR3 runs from the conserved cysteine through the conserved F or W. The D gene is left open where the match is weak. Where a row states a size, it is once, few, many or the class of an expanded clone; other rows omit it.

TRBJ2-3,TRBD2,TRBV7-2,many,CASSSRLANADTQYF,TGTGCCAGCAGCTCCAGACTAGCGAACGCAGATACGCAGTATTTT
TRBJ2-1,TRBD2,TRBV20-1,-,CSASPSGRAPVEQFF,TGCAGTGCTAGTCCCAGCGGGAGGGCCCCGGTTGAGCAGTTCTTC
TRBJ2-1,-,TRBV9,once,CASSVGQRANNEQFF,TGTGCCAGCAGCGTAGGCCAGCGGGCTAACAATGAGCAGTTCTTC
TRBJ1-2,-,TRBV30,-,CAWIFTGVVGYTF,TGTGCCTGGATATTCACGGGAGTAGTCGGCTACACCTTC
TRBJ2-4,TRBD2,TRBV3-1,few,CASSQESLAGGIVAKNIQYF,TGTGCCAGCAGCCAAGAGTCTCTAGCGGGAGGAATCGTAGCCAAAAACATTCAGTACTTC
TRBJ2-5,TRBD1,TRBV6-1,few,CASRWDRGTQETQYF,TGTGCCAGCAGATGGGACAGGGGGACCCAAGAGACCCAGTACTTC
TRBJ1-2,TRBD1,TRBV30,-,CAWSQGGYGYTF,TGTGCCTGGAGTCAGGGGGGTTATGGCTACACCTTC
TRBJ1-6,-,TRBV7-2,-,CASSFGALNSPLHF,TGTGCCAGCAGCTTTGGGGCCCTAAATTCACCCCTCCACTTT
TRBJ2-5,-,TRBV6-5,few,CASSYPPGSQYF,TGTGCCAGCAGTTACCCACCTGGGTCCCAGTACTTC
TRBJ1-1,-,TRBV3-1,many,CASSQPPMSTEAFF,TGTGCCAGCAGCCAACCCCCCATGTCCACTGAAGCTTTCTTT
TRBJ1-1,-,TRBV27,-,CASSLSGDYTEAFF,TGTGCCAGCAGTTTATCCGGGGACTACACTGAAGCTTTCTTT
TRBJ2-1,TRBD2,TRBV30,once,CAWSVRLAAFNEQFF,TGTGCCTGGAGTGTAAGGCTAGCGGCCTTCAATGAGCAGTTCTTC
TRBJ2-3,TRBD1,TRBV5-1,-,CASGQELVDTQYF,TGCGCCAGCGGACAGGAACTTGTGGATACGCAGTATTTT
TRBJ1-2,-,TRBV12-3/TRBV12-4,many,CASSYGIPVSYGYTF,TGTGCCAGCAGTTACGGGATTCCGGTGAGCTATGGCTACACCTTC
TRBJ1-5,TRBD1,TRBV5-1,few,CASSISTGGDQPQHF,TGCGCCAGCAGCATCTCCACAGGGGGAGATCAGCCCCAGCATTTT
TRBJ1-2,-,TRBV29-1,-,CSVVPRLGFHGYTF,TGCAGCGTTGTACCACGCCTGGGCTTTCATGGCTACACCTTC
TRBJ2-5,TRBD1,TRBV2,many,CASSTDRGKETQYF,TGTGCCAGCAGTACAGACAGGGGGAAAGAGACCCAGTACTTC
TRBJ2-1,TRBD2,TRBV19,few,CASTLAGRSYNEQFF,TGTGCCAGTACCTTAGCGGGGCGGTCCTACAATGAGCAGTTCTTC
TRBJ2-4,TRBD1,TRBV2,-,CASRDRAVGIQYF,TGTGCCAGCAGGGACAGGGCCGTTGGCATTCAGTACTTC
TRBJ1-3,TRBD1,TRBV12-3/TRBV12-4,few,CASSLGTGYGNTIYF,TGTGCCAGCAGTTTGGGGACAGGGTACGGAAACACCATATATTTT
TRBJ1-1,-,TRBV29-1,-,CSVVAGRAEAFF,TGCAGCGTTGTGGCGGGGAGGGCTGAAGCTTTCTTT
TRBJ2-3,-,TRBV19,-,CASSPLPDTGADTQYF,TGTGCCAGTAGTCCCCTACCCGACACCGGAGCAGATACGCAGTATTTT
TRBJ2-7,-,TRBV11-2,-,CASSQAPGSYEQYF,TGTGCCAGCAGCCAAGCGCCAGGGTCCTACGAGCAGTACTTC
TRBJ2-7,-,TRBV20-1,few,CSASHYPRLPTYEQYF,TGCAGTGCGAGTCACTACCCAAGATTACCGACCTACGAGCAGTACTTC
TRBJ2-3,TRBD2,TRBV27,few,CASSPGLVRTQYF,TGTGCCAGCAGTCCGGGACTAGTGCGTACGCAGTATTTT
TRBJ1-5,-,TRBV28,-,CASRKAGMKSNRPQHF,TGTGCCAGCAGGAAAGCGGGAATGAAGAGCAATCGGCCCCAGCATTTT
TRBJ2-7,TRBD1,TRBV11-1,few,CASSLGDRANYEQYF,TGTGCCAGCAGCTTAGGCGACAGGGCCAACTACGAGCAGTACTTC
TRBJ2-5,TRBD2,TRBV28,many,CASSFGGTSGRAESRETQYF,TGTGCCAGCAGTTTCGGCGGGACTAGCGGGAGGGCCGAGTCGAGAGAGACCCAGTACTTC
TRBJ1-1,-,TRBV20-1,few,CSASRNTEAFF,TGCAGTGCAAGTCGGAACACTGAAGCTTTCTTT
TRBJ2-7,-,TRBV5-1,many,CASSSYPSYEQYF,TGCGCCAGCAGCTCCTACCCGTCCTACGAGCAGTACTTC
TRBJ1-1,-,TRBV5-1,few,CASSSASGNTEAFF,TGCGCCAGCAGCTCGGCGTCGGGGAACACTGAAGCTTTCTTT
TRBJ2-7,TRBD2,TRBV10-3,-,CAISVDLAGVKEQYF,TGTGCCATCAGTGTGGACCTAGCGGGAGTTAAGGAGCAGTACTTC
TRBJ2-3,-,TRBV5-4,-,CASSRWDSTDTQYF,TGTGCCAGCAGTCGATGGGACAGCACAGATACGCAGTATTTT
TRBJ2-7,-,TRBV28,many,CASSLTLSSYEQYF,TGTGCCAGCAGTTTAACCTTAAGCTCCTACGAGCAGTACTTC
TRBJ2-2,TRBD2,TRBV7-2,-,CASSLGPGLAGVHYTGELFF,TGTGCCAGCAGCTTAGGTCCGGGACTAGCGGGAGTTCACTACACCGGGGAGCTGTTTTTT
TRBJ2-7,-,TRBV28,-,CASRPGGLNSYEQYF,TGTGCCAGCAGACCTGGGGGGCTGAATTCGTACGAGCAGTACTTC